Shown below are 10 T cell receptor beta chains from a single sample sequenced in a study of beta chain features in type 1 diabetes. Expressed TCRB transcripts were sequenced, since all the RNA that had been isolated was reverse transcribed. The protocol was immunoSEQ multiplex PCR, while the TCRdb copy is restricted to in-frame clones and leaves out a portion. The table has 400,000 to 550,000 clones, around 10% seen once. Specimen: naive CD4+ T cells from blood. Receptor source: a woman aged 18-29 years in good health.

The chain recombines TRBV27 with TRBJ1-5; D is unclear. The germline gives CDR1 MNHEY, CDR2 SMNVEV (reference sequence). CDR3 length: 15 residues. V was pared by 3 bases and J by 1 base, with 10 bases between. CDR3 sequence: CASSFRFWSNQPQHF. The DNA for the CDR3 is TGTGCCAGCAGTTTTCGGTTCTGGAGCAATCAGCCCCAGCATTTT.

This clone was observed a handful of times. V is TRBV29-1 and J is TRBJ2-3; D call uncertain. V shed 6 bases and J shed 2 bases, with 18 bases lying between them. The CDR3 length is 15 residues. CDR1 is SQVTM, CDR2 ANQGSEA, per germline. The CDR3 spells CSVLRRLDLTDTQYF. The CDR3 DNA sequence: TGCAGCGTACTGCGGCGACTCGACCTCACAGATACGCAGTATTTT.

The V gene is TRBV10-3, the J gene TRBJ2-1, with 9 bases lining up with TRBD1. V lost 4 bases and J lost 9; bases outside the gene matches: 4. This CDR3 contains 13 residues. Germline values: CDR1 ENHRY, CDR2 SYGVKD. CDR3 nucleotide sequence: TGTGCCATCAGTGGGACAGGGGACGGTGAGCAGTTCTTC. This sequence encodes CAISGTGDGEQFF.

The chain recombines TRBV7-2 with TRBJ1-2; 7 bases match TRBD1. The CDR3 is 13 residues long. Per the germline V gene, CDR1 is SGHTA and CDR2 is FQGNSA. V was clipped by 6 bases and J by 4 bases; unmatched bases: 5. For the CDR3, the DNA is TGTGCCAGCAGTCATAGGGACAGCTATGGCTACACCTTC. This sequence encodes CASSHRDSYGYTF.

The rearrangement joins TRBV27 to TRBJ2-3; D is undetermined. The V and J ends lost 5 bases and 5 bases respectively, with 14 bases between them. CDR1 is MNHEY, CDR2 SMNVEV, per germline (reference sequence). The CDR3 has 14 amino acids. In DNA form, the CDR3 reads TGTGCCAGCAGTCGCAAGGACCTCGGAGATACGCAGTATTTT. This encodes CASSRKDLGDTQYF.

The chain recombines TRBV9 with TRBJ2-5; D is undetermined. V lost 0 bases to trimming and J lost 5 bases, with 8 bases between them. There are 13 residues in the CDR3. Germline CDR1 SGDLS, CDR2 YYNGEE. The CDR3 DNA sequence: TGTGCCAGCAGCGTAGACACCAGGGAGACCCAGTACTTC. Translated: CASSVDTRETQYF.

The CDR3 nucleotides are TGTGCCAGCAGCTTAATGAGGCCCTCTGGGGCCAACGTCCTGACTTTC. It is translated as CASSLMRPSGANVLTF. V gene TRBV7-3 combines with J gene TRBJ2-6; D is unresolved. The CDR3 spans 16 residues. Trimming removed 1 base from V and 0 bases from J, with 7 bases in between. Germline V lookup: CDR1 SGHTA, CDR2 FQGTGA.

This clone was observed a few times. V gene TRBV4-2 combines with J gene TRBJ2-1; D possibly uses TRBD1 or TRBD2 (5 bases each). V was pared by 9 bases and J by 7 bases, with 16 bases between. This CDR3 comprises 13 residues. Germline CDR1 reads LGHNA; CDR2 reads YNFKEQ. DNA for the CDR3: TGTGCCAGTAGTAGGGGACGCGAGAATGAGCAGTTCTTC. This encodes CASSRGRENEQFF.

This clone was counted only a few times. V is TRBV15 and J is TRBJ2-5, with D possibly matching TRBD2 (6 bases). The CDR3 contains 16 residues. Germline CDR1 and CDR2: LNHNV and YYDKDF (reference sequence). The germline V and J ends were trimmed by 2 bases and 1 base, with 14 bases remaining between them. DNA for the CDR3: TGTGCCACCAGCAGATTGGAGGGCCGGGGCCAAGAGACCCAGTACTTC. This sequence encodes CATSRLEGRGQETQYF.

This clone appeared a few times. The chain uses TRBV10-3 and TRBJ2-1, with 8 bases lining up with TRBD2. J lost 6 bases, V lost 4 bases, and 14 bases had no gene match. This CDR3 spans 17 amino acids. CDR1 and CDR2 (germline): ENHRY, SYGVKD. This chain's CDR3 is CAISAGTGGAFGNEQFF. In nucleotides, the CDR3 is TGTGCCATCAGTGCAGGGACCGGGGGGGCCTTTGGCAATGAGCAGTTCTTC.